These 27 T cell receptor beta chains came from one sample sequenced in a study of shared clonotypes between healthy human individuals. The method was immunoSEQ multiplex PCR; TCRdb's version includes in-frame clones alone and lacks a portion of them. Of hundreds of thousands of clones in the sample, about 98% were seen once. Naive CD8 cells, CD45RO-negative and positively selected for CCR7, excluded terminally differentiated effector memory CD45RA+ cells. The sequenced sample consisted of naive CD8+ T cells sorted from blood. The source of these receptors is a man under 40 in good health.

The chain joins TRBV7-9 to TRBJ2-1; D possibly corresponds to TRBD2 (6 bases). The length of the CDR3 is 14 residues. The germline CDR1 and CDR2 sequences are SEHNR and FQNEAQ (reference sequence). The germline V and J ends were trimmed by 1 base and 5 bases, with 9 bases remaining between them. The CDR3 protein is CASSLVGGDNEQFF. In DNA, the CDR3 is TGTGCCAGCAGCTTAGTAGGAGGGGACAATGAGCAGTTCTTC. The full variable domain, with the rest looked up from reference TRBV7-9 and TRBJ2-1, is DTGVSQNPRHKITKRGQNVTFRCDPISEHNRLYWYRQTLGQGPEFLTYFQNEAQLEKSRLLSDRFSAERPKGSFSTLEIQRTEQGDSAMYLCASSLVGGDNEQFFGPGTRLTVL.

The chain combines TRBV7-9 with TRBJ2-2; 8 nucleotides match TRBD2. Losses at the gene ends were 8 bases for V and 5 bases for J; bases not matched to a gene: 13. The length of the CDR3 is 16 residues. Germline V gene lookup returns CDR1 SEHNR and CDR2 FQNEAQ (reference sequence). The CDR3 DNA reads TGTGCCAGCTTTGGGTCCGGGAGGGCCGTAACCGGGGAGCTGTTTTTT. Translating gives CASFGSGRAVTGELFF.

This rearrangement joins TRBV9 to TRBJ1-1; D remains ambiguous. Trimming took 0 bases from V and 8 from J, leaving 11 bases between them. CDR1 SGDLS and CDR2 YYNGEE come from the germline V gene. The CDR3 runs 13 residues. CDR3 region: CASSVVVGAEAFF. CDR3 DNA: TGTGCCAGCAGCGTAGTGGTCGGCGCAGAAGCTTTCTTT.

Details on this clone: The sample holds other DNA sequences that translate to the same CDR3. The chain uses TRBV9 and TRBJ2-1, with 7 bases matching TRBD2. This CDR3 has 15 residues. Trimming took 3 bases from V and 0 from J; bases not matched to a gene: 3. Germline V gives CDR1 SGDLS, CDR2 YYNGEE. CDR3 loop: CASSAGGSSYNEQFF. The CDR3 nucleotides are TGTGCCAGCAGCGCGGGCGGGAGCTCCTACAATGAGCAGTTCTTC.

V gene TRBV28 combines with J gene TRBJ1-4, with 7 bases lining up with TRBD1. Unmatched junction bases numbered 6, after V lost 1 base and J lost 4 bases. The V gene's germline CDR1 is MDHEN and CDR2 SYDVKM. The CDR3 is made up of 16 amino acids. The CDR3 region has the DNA TGTGCCAGCAGTTTATATGTAGGGACAGATAATGAAAAACTGTTTTTT. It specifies CASSLYVGTDNEKLFF.

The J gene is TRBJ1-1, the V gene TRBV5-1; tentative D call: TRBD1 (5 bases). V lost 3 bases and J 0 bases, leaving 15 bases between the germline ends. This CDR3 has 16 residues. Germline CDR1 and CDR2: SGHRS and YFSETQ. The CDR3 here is CASSSAQTVMNTEAFF. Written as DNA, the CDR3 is TGCGCCAGCAGCTCGGCTCAGACAGTCATGAACACTGAAGCTTTCTTT.

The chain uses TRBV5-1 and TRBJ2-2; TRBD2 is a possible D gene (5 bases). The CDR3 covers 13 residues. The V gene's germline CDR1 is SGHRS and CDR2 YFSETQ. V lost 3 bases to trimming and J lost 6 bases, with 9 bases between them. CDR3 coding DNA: TGCGCCAGCAGCTATACCGGGGCCGGGGAGCTGTTTTTT. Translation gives CASSYTGAGELFF.

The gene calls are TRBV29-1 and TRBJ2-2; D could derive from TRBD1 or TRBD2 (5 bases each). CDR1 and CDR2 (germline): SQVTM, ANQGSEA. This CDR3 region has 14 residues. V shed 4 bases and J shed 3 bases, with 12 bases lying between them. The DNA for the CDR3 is TGCAGCGTTGTGGGGGTAATGGACACCGGGGAGCTGTTTTTT. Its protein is CSVVGVMDTGELFF.

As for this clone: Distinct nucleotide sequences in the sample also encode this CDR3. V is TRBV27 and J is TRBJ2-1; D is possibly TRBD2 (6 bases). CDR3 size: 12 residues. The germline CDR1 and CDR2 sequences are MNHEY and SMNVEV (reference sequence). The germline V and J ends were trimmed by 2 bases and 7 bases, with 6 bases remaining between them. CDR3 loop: CASSLGGNEQFF. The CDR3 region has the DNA TGTGCCAGCAGTTTAGGGGGGAATGAGCAGTTCTTC.

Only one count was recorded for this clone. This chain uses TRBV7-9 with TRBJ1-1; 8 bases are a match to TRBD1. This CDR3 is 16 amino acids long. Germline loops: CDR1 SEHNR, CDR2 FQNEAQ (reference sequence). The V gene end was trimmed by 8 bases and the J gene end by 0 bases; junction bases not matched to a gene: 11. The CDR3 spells CASPPRDRSLNTEAFF. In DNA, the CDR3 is TGTGCCAGCCCTCCACGGGACAGGAGCTTGAACACTGAAGCTTTCTTT.

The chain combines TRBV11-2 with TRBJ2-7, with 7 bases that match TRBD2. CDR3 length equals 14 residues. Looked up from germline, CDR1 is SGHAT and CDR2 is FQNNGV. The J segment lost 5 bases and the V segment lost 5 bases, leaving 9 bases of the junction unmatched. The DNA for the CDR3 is TGTGCCAGCAGCCCAGAGACTAGCTCGAACGAGCAGTACTTC. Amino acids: CASSPETSSNEQYF.

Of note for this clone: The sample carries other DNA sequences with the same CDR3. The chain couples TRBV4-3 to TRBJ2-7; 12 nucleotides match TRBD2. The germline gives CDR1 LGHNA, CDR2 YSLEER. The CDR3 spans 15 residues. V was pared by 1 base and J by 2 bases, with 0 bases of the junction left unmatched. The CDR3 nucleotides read TGCGCCAGCAGCCAAGGACTAGCGGGAGCCTACGAGCAGTACTTC. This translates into CASSQGLAGAYEQYF.

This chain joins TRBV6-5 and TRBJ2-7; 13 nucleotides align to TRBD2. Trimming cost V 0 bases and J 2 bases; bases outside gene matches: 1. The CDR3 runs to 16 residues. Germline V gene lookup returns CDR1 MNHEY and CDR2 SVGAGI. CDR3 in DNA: TGTGCCAGCAGTTACTCGGGGACTAGCGGGACCTACGAGCAGTACTTC. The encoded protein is CASSYSGTSGTYEQYF.

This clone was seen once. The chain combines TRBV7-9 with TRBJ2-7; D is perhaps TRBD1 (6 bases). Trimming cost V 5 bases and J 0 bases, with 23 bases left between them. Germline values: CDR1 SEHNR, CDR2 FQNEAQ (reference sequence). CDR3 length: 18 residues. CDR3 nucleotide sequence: TGTGCCAGCAGCCAGACGGTGTTAAGGGACAAACACTCCTACGAGCAGTACTTC. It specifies CASSQTVLRDKHSYEQYF.

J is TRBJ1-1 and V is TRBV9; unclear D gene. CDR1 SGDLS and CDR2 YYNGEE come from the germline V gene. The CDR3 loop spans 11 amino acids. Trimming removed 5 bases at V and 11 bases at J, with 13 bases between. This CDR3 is CASSGVLGAFF. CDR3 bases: TGTGCCAGCAGTGGGGTCCTGGGGGCTTTCTTT. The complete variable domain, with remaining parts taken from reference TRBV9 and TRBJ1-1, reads DSGVTQTPKHLITATGQRVTLRCSPRSGDLSVYWYQQSLDQGLQFLIQYYNGEERAKGNILERFSAQQFPDLHSELNLSSLELGDSALYFCASSGVLGAFFGQGTRLTVV.

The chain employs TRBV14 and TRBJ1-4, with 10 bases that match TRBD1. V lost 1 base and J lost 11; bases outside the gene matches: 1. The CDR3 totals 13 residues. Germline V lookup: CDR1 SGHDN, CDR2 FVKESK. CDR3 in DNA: TGTGCCAGCAGCCAAGGGACAGGGGGGAAACTGTTTTTT. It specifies CASSQGTGGKLFF.

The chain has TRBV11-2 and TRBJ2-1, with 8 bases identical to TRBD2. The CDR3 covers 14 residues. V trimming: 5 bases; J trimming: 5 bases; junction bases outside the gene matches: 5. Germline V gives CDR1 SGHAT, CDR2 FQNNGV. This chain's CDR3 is CASSRLARNNEQFF. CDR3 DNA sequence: TGTGCCAGCAGCCGACTAGCGCGAAACAATGAGCAGTTCTTC.

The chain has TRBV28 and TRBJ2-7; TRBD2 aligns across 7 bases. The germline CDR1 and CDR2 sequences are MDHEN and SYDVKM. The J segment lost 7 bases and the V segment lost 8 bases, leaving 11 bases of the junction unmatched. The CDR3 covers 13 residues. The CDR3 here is CASAGLEFGEQYF. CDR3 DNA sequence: TGTGCCAGCGCCGGACTAGAGTTTGGGGAGCAGTACTTC.

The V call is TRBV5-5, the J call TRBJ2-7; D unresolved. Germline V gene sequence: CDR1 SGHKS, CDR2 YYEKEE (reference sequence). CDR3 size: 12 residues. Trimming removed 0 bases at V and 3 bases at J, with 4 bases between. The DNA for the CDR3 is TGTGCCAGCAGCTTGGGGAACTACGAGCAGTACTTC. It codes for CASSLGNYEQYF. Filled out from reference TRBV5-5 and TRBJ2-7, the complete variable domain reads DAGVTQSPTHLIKTRGQQVTLRCSPISGHKSVSWYQQVLGQGPQFIFQYYEKEERGRGNFPDRFSARQFPNYSSELNVNALLLGDSALYLCASSLGNYEQYFGPGTRLTVT.

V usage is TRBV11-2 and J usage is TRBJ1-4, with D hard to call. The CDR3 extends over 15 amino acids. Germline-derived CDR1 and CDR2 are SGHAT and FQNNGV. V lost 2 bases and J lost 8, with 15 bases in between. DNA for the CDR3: TGTGCCAGCAGCTTATCGGCGGGGATGCAGGAAAAACTGTTTTTT. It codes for CASSLSAGMQEKLFF.

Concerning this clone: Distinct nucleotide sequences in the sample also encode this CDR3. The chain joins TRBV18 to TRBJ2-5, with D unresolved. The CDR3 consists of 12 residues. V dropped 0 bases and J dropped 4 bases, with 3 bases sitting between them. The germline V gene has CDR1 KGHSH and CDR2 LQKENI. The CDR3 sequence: CASSPPGETQYF. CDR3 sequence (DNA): TGTGCCAGCTCACCACCGGGAGAGACCCAGTACTTC.

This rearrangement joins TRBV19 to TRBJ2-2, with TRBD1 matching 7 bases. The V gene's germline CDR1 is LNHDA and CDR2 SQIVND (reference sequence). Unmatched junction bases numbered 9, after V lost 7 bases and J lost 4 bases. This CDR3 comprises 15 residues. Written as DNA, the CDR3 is TGTGCCAGTACCCCCGGGACAGTAGGCACCGGGGAGCTGTTTTTT. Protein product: CASTPGTVGTGELFF.

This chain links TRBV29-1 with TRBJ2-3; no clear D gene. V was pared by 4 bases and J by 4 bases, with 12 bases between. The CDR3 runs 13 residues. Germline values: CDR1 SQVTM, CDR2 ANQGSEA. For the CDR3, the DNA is TGCAGCGTTGTGGGCGCCGAGGCAGATACGCAGTATTTT. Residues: CSVVGAEADTQYF.

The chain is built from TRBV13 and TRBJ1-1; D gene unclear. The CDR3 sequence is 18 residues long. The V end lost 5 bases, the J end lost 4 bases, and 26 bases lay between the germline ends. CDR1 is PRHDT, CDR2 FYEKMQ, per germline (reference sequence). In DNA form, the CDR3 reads TGTGCCAGCAGCCCGACCTTGGACGGAACATGGTTGAGCACTGAAGCTTTCTTT. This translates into CASSPTLDGTWLSTEAFF.

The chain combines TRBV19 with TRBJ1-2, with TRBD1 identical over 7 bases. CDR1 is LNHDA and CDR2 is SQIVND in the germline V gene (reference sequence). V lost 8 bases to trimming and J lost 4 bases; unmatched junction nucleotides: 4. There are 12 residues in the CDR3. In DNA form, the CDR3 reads TGTGCCAGTTCCGGGACAGCCTATGGCTACACCTTC. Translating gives CASSGTAYGYTF.

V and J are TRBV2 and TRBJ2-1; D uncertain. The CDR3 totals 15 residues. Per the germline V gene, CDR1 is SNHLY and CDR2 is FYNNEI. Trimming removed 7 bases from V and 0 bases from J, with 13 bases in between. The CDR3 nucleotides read TGTGCCAGCAAGCCAGGAAGGAGCTCCTACAATGAGCAGTTCTTC. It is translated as CASKPGRSSYNEQFF.

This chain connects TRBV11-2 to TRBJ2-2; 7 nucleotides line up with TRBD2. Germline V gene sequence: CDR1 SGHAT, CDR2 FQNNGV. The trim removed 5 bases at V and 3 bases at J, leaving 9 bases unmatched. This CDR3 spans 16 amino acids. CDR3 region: CASSAIERGYTGELFF. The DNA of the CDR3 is TGTGCCAGCAGCGCTATTGAGCGGGGCTACACCGGGGAGCTGTTTTTT.